The 5 T cell receptor beta chains in this list originate from one sample, sequenced in a study of CD8+CD57+ T cells in acquired aplastic anemia. Genomic DNA templated the TCR beta VDJ and CDR3 profiling. One entry per CDR3 protein, called by TCRdb with MiXCR from the reads. This sample yields 450,000 to 600,000 distinct CDR3 sequences, of which around 30% are seen a single time; 0.75% to 0.95% belongs to the top ten. The patients chosen for sequencing had shown expansion of CD8+CD57+ cells (detected by flow cytometry). The sample consisted of sorted CD4+, CD8+, or CD8+CD57+ T cells (not recorded which) from PBMCs. The receptors derive from a human donor with aplastic anemia.

This clonotype has only a few counts. CDR3 sequence reads: CASSALDRAYGYTF. CDR3 sequence (DNA): TGTGCCAGCAGCGCCCTGGACAGGGCTTATGGCTACACCTTC. This chain uses TRBV19 with TRBJ1-2; TRBD1 matches 8 bases. Germline values: CDR1 LNHDA, CDR2 SQIVND (reference sequence). V lost 9 bases, J lost 5 bases, and 11 bases stayed unmatched. The length of the CDR3 is 14 residues.

This clonotype was counted ten times or more. The V and J genes are TRBV19 and TRBJ1-1; unclear D gene. CDR1 and CDR2 (germline): LNHDA, SQIVND (reference sequence). The CDR3 spans 13 residues. V was cut by 3 bases and J by 3 bases, with 8 bases left in between. CDR3 sequence: CASSINGDTEAFF. CDR3 nucleotides: TGTGCCAGTAGTATTAACGGCGACACTGAAGCTTTCTTT.

CDR3 bases: TGTGCCAGCACCAGGGACACAAATCGTCGAAGAGATACGCAGTATTTT. Protein product: CASTRDTNRRRDTQYF. V and J are TRBV2 and TRBJ2-3; D possibly corresponds to TRBD1 (6 bases). The CDR3 consists of 16 residues. The germline CDR1 and CDR2 sequences are SNHLY and FYNNEI. V dropped 7 bases and J dropped 5 bases, with 22 bases sitting between them.

This clonotype occurred a few times. This chain connects TRBV15 to TRBJ2-7, with D maybe TRBD2 (5 bases). The CDR3 extends over 14 amino acids. V shed 5 bases and J shed 3 bases, with 14 bases lying between them. Germline loops: CDR1 LNHNV, CDR2 YYDKDF (reference sequence). The CDR3 coding sequence is TGTGCCACCAGCGCGCGGACGGGGAACTACGAGCAGTACTTC. The encoded protein is CATSARTGNYEQYF.

CDR3 amino acids: CATSDTDITGGNTIYF. The CDR3 nucleotides are TGTGCCACCAGTGATACGGACATAACGGGTGGAAACACCATATATTTT. V gene TRBV24-1 combines with J gene TRBJ1-3; possible D gene TRBD1, 5 bases. The CDR3 is made up of 16 amino acids. V was cut by 3 bases and J by 3 bases, with 14 bases left in between. Germline V gene lookup returns CDR1 KGHDR and CDR2 SFDVKD.